This TCR beta chain was sequenced in a study of T-cell memory formation after mild COVID-19. Study conclusions and caveats: Clones that shrank (day 15 to 85) were balanced CD4/CD8, whereas later expanders leaned CD4+. Contracting CD8+ clones were enriched in EMRA, CD4+ mainly in CM and EM. Second-wave clones with a day 37 peak had unconfirmed SARS-CoV-2 specificity.

This clonotype was picked up a small number of times. The antigen is not known. Constant-segment primers and 5'RACE yielded cDNA libraries for TCR alpha and TCR beta, each carrying sample barcodes and UMIs. TCRdb re-called the 5' RACE reads with MiXCR, one entry per CDR3 protein. The sample lists about 140,000 distinct CDR3 sequences, 11% to 15% occurring once. Per the germline V gene, CDR1 is MGHRA and CDR2 is YSYEKL. V was shortened by 4 bases and J by 3 bases, with 9 bases between the two germline ends. CDR3 size: 13 residues. The sample taken for sequencing was PBMCs or a T cell subset sorted from them (not recorded which). This rearrangement joins TRBV4-1 to TRBJ2-5; D is unresolved. The clonotype originates from an adult woman who had mild COVID-19 (a few samples of this study predate the infection). Cell type and time point are not known. The chain's CDR3 is CASSLVGEETQYF. CDR3 DNA sequence: TGCGCCAGCAGCCTTGTGGGTGAAGAGACCCAGTACTTC.